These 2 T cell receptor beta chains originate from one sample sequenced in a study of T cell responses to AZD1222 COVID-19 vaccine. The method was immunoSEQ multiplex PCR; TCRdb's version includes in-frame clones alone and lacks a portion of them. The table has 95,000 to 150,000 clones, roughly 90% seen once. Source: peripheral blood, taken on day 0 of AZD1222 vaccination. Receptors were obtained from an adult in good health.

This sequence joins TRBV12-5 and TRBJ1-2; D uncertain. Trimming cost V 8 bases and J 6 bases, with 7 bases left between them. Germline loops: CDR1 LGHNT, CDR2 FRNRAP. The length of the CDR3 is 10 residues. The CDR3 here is CASCGDGYTF. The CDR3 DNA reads TGTGCTAGTTGTGGGGATGGCTACACCTTC. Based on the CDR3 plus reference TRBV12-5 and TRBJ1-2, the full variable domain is DARVTQTPRHKVTEMGQEVTMRCQPILGHNTVFWYRQTMMQGLELLAYFRNRAPLDDSGMPKDRFSAEMPDATLATLKIQPSEPRDSAVYFCASCGDGYTFGSGTRLTVV.

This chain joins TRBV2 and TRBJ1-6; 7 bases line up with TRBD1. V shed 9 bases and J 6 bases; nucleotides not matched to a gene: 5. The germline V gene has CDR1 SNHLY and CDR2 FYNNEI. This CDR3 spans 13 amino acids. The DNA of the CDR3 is TGTGCCAGTACAGGGGATGGTAATTCACCCCTCCACTTT. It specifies CASTGDGNSPLHF. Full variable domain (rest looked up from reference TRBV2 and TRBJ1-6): EPEVTQTPSHQVTQMGQEVILRCVPISNHLYFYWYRQILGQKVEFLVSFYNNEISEKSEIFDDQFSVERPDGSNFTLKIRSTKLEDSAMYFCASTGDGNSPLHFGNGTRLTVT.